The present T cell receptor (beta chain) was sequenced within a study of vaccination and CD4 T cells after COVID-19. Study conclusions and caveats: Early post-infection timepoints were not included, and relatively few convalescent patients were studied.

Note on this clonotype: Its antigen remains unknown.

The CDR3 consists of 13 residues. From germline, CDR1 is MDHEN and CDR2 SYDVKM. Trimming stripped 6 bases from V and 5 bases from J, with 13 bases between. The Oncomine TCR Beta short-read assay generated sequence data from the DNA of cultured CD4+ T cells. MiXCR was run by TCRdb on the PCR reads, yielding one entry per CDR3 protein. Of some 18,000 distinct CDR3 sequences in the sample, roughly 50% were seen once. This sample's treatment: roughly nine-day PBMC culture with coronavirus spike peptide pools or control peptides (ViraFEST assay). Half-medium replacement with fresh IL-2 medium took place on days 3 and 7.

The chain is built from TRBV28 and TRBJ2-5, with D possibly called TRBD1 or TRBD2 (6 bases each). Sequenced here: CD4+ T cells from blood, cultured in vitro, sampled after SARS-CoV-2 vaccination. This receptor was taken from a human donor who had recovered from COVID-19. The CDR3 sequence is CASRPQGRETQYF. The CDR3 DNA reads TGTGCCAGCAGACCCCAGGGGAGGGAGACCCAGTACTTC. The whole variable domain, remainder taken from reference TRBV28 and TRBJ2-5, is DVKVTQSSRYLVKRTGEKVFLECVQDMDHENMFWYRQDPGLGLRLIYFSYDVKMKEKGDIPEGYSVSREKKERFSLILESASTNQTSMYLCASRPQGRETQYFGPGTRLLVL.